The T cell receptor (beta chain) under discussion was sequenced for a study of human T cells and chemical hapten exposure. CDR1 is MNHNY and CDR2 is SVGAGI in the germline V gene (reference sequence). This CDR3 comprises 11 residues. V gave up 8 bases and J gave up 4 bases, with 9 bases separating them. Noted time point: patch test 2, 6 weeks after DPC sensitization. The treatment denotes: therapeutic diphenylcyclopropenone sensitization with weekly scalp DPC. The study's findings and limits: TCRs exceeding a frequency of 1 in 1000 stayed unchanged under DPC sensitization.

This clonotype has just one count. Its antigen is not known. In TCRdb, the RACE reads were re-called with MiXCR into one record per CDR3 protein. The sample contains approximately 96,000 distinct CDR3 sequences, about 9.6% of which appear only once. The chain combines TRBV6-6 with TRBJ2-7, with D perhaps matching TRBD1 (5 bases). Sequences were derived from whole blood, sampled in connection with sensitization to the hapten diphenylcyclopropenone (DPC). The receptor was derived from a woman aged 40 to 55 with alopecia areata. Some clones in this sample may be carry-over from other donors' samples. CDR3 amino acids: CASRTWYEQYF. Written as DNA, the CDR3 is TGTGCCAGCCGGACATGGTACGAGCAGTACTTC.